Below are 30 T cell receptor beta chains sequenced from a single sample in a study of T cell repertoires in cytomegalovirus infection. TCRdb reanalysed the reads using MiXCR and keeps one entry per CDR3 protein. The data hold approximately 130,000 distinct CDR3 sequences, with about 24% observed a single time. For these receptors, no antigen is known. Sequenced input: PBMCs, sequenced either directly or after in vitro stimulation (not recorded which). These receptors all come from a human donor in good health (CMV status not recorded). Some clones in this sample may be carry-over from other donors' samples.

This clonotype was detected only a few times. The V and J genes are TRBV9 and TRBJ2-1; the match to TRBD1 covers 8 bases. The germline V gene has CDR1 SGDLS and CDR2 YYNGEE. This CDR3 contains 17 residues. With V trimmed by 0 bases and J by 7 bases, 12 bases remained unmatched. The CDR3 protein is CASSVDFRGQDRNEQFF. CDR3 DNA: TGTGCCAGCAGCGTAGACTTCCGGGGACAGGATCGGAATGAGCAGTTCTTC. Full variable domain (rest looked up from reference TRBV9 and TRBJ2-1): DSGVTQTPKHLITATGQRVTLRCSPRSGDLSVYWYQQSLDQGLQFLIQYYNGEERAKGNILERFSAQQFPDLHSELNLSSLELGDSALYFCASSVDFRGQDRNEQFFGPGTRLTVL.

V and J are TRBV7-2 and TRBJ2-1; D possibly uses TRBD1 or TRBD2 (6 bases each). The CDR3 runs 18 residues. Germline V lookup: CDR1 SGHTA, CDR2 FQGNSA. V was trimmed by 0 bases and J by 3 bases, leaving 18 bases between them. The DNA of the CDR3 is TGTGCCAGCAGCTTAGCGCTTCGGGGGCGACTAGTCTACAATGAGCAGTTCTTC. Translated, it gives CASSLALRGRLVYNEQFF.

The gene calls are TRBV14 and TRBJ1-1; TRBD1 is a possible D gene (5 bases). The CDR3 spans 15 residues. The V end lost 0 bases, the J end lost 4 bases, and 12 bases lay between the germline ends. Germline CDR1 is SGHDN and CDR2 is FVKESK. The CDR3 region has the DNA TGTGCCAGCAGCCAAGAAAGGGGAAGGGGCACTGAAGCTTTCTTT. Its protein is CASSQERGRGTEAFF. The full variable domain, its missing parts supplied by reference TRBV14 and TRBJ1-1, is EAGVTQFPSHSVIEKGQTVTLRCDPISGHDNLYWYRRVMGKEIKFLLHFVKESKQDESGMPNNRFLAERTGGTYSTLKVQPAELEDSGVYFCASSQERGRGTEAFFGQGTRLTVV.

This clonotype has only a few counts. The rearrangement joins TRBV7-9 to TRBJ1-5; D is unresolved. The CDR3 sequence is 12 residues long. Per the germline V gene, CDR1 is SEHNR and CDR2 is FQNEAQ (reference sequence). The germline V and J ends were trimmed by 2 bases and 12 bases, with 11 bases remaining between them. DNA for the CDR3: TGTGCCAGCAGCTTAAATCTGGGAGGCCAGCATTTT. This gives the protein CASSLNLGGQHF. The whole variable domain, remainder taken from reference TRBV7-9 and TRBJ1-5, is DTGVSQNPRHKITKRGQNVTFRCDPISEHNRLYWYRQTLGQGPEFLTYFQNEAQLEKSRLLSDRFSAERPKGSFSTLEIQRTEQGDSAMYLCASSLNLGGQHFGDGTRLSIL.

The rearrangement joins TRBV29-1 to TRBJ2-3, with D uncertain. V lost 7 bases to trimming and J lost 3 bases, with 8 bases between them. There are 11 residues in the CDR3. The germline CDR1 and CDR2 sequences are SQVTM and ANQGSEA. The CDR3 region has the DNA TGCAGCGGGGGAACTACAGATACGCAGTATTTT. The encoded protein is CSGGTTDTQYF.

The rearrangement joins TRBV6-5 to TRBJ2-2; tentative D call: TRBD1 (5 bases). This CDR3 region has 13 residues. Germline CDR1 and CDR2: MNHEY and SVGAGI. V shed 8 bases and J shed 3 bases, with 10 bases lying between them. Here the CDR3 DNA reads TGTGCCAGCTGGGGCCACTACACCGGGGAGCTGTTTTTT. Translation gives CASWGHYTGELFF.

This clonotype was picked up many times. V usage is TRBV7-8 and J usage is TRBJ1-2; D gene ambiguous. The CDR3 loop spans 14 amino acids. V gave up 5 bases and J gave up 3 bases, with 13 bases separating them. Germline CDR1 SGHVS, CDR2 FQNEAQ. The CDR3 spells CASSPTTGDYGYTF. Written as DNA, the CDR3 is TGTGCCAGCAGCCCAACAACTGGGGACTATGGCTACACCTTC. Full variable domain (remainder filled in from reference TRBV7-8 and TRBJ1-2): GAGVSQSPRYKVAKRGQDVALRCDPISGHVSLFWYQQALGQGPEFLTYFQNEAQLDKSGLPSDRFFAERPEGSVSTLKIQRTQQEDSAVYLCASSPTTGDYGYTFGSGTRLTVV.

This clonotype was counted ten times or more. The chain is built from TRBV7-8 and TRBJ2-7; possible D gene TRBD1, 6 bases. Trimming shortened V by 4 bases and J by 5 bases, and 15 bases separated the two germline ends. The CDR3 has 14 residues. Germline CDR1 reads SGHVS; CDR2 reads FQNEAQ. The CDR3 loop is CASSWDTPGDEQYF. CDR3 in DNA: TGTGCCAGCAGCTGGGACACCCCTGGCGACGAGCAGTACTTC. Based on the CDR3 plus reference TRBV7-8 and TRBJ2-7, the full variable domain is GAGVSQSPRYKVAKRGQDVALRCDPISGHVSLFWYQQALGQGPEFLTYFQNEAQLDKSGLPSDRFFAERPEGSVSTLKIQRTQQEDSAVYLCASSWDTPGDEQYFGPGTRLTVT.

In its sample, this clonotype was seen a few times. This chain connects TRBV29-1 to TRBJ1-1; D gene unclear. The CDR3 contains 11 residues. CDR1 SQVTM and CDR2 ANQGSEA come from the germline V gene. V lost 4 bases, J lost 7 bases, and 10 bases lay in between. In DNA, the CDR3 is TGCAGCGTTGTAGGCAGCCGTGAAGCTTTCTTT. Amino acids: CSVVGSREAFF. The complete variable domain, with remaining parts taken from reference TRBV29-1 and TRBJ1-1, reads SAVISQKPSRDICQRGTSLTIQCQVDSQVTMMFWYRQQPGQSLTLIATANQGSEATYESGFVIDKFPISRPNLTFSTLTVSNMSPEDSSIYLCSVVGSREAFFGQGTRLTVV.

The chain links TRBV7-9 to TRBJ1-5; no clear D. There are 13 residues in the CDR3. With 5 bases removed from V and 5 bases from J, the gap between germline ends came to 10 bases. Germline V lookup: CDR1 SEHNR, CDR2 FQNEAQ (reference sequence). The CDR3 DNA is TGTGCCAGCAGCCGAGACGGGGATCAGCCCCAGCATTTT. Its protein is CASSRDGDQPQHF.

This clonotype turned up a few times. The chain is built from TRBV5-4 and TRBJ2-1; 7 bases match TRBD2. Per germline, CDR1 SGHNT and CDR2 YYREEE (reference sequence). The CDR3 is 12 amino acids. J was trimmed by 8 bases and V by 3 bases; bases with no gene match: 2. CDR3 loop: CASSSTSHEQFF. Written as DNA, the CDR3 is TGTGCCAGCAGCTCGACTAGCCATGAGCAGTTCTTC.

This clonotype was counted at least ten times. The chain couples TRBV12-3 or TRBV12-4 to TRBJ1-1; D uncertain. V was pared by 6 bases and J by 6 bases, with 14 bases between. This CDR3 comprises 13 residues. Here the CDR3 reads CASSRGKPPEAFF. The CDR3 DNA follows: TGTGCCAGCAGCCGCGGAAAGCCCCCTGAAGCTTTCTTT.

In its sample, this clonotype was seen once. The V and J genes are TRBV28 and TRBJ1-2; D may be TRBD1 (6 bases). V lost 2 bases to trimming and J lost 4 bases, with 14 bases between them. Germline V gene lookup returns CDR1 MDHEN and CDR2 SYDVKM. The CDR3 is made up of 15 amino acids. Here the CDR3 reads CASSLRQGRTYGYTF. CDR3 DNA sequence: TGTGCCAGCAGTTTACGGCAGGGGAGAACCTATGGCTACACCTTC.

This clonotype was found a few times. The CDR3 region is CASSSSGNTDTQYF. Here the CDR3 DNA reads TGTGCCAGCAGCTCCAGCGGGAACACAGATACGCAGTATTTT. This chain connects TRBV7-8 to TRBJ2-3; TRBD2 agrees at 7 bases. The V and J ends lost 4 bases and 2 bases, in that order; junction bases with no gene match: 3. The length of the CDR3 is 14 residues. The germline gives CDR1 SGHVS, CDR2 FQNEAQ.

This clonotype was counted only a few times. The chain recombines TRBV6-2 or TRBV6-3 with TRBJ2-7; 14 bases agree with TRBD2. Germline V gene sequence: CDR1 MNHEY, CDR2 SVGEGT. The V gene end was trimmed by 5 bases and the J gene end by 1 base; junction bases not matched to a gene: 7. This CDR3 has 17 residues. For the CDR3, the DNA is TGTGCCAGCAGTCCGGGACTAGCGGGAGTACGATCCTACGAGCAGTACTTC. Translation gives CASSPGLAGVRSYEQYF.

This clonotype was seen ten or more times. This chain connects TRBV7-2 to TRBJ1-2; TRBD1 matches at 7 bases. Trimming took 5 bases from V and 0 from J; bases not matched to a gene: 15. This CDR3 spans 18 amino acids. The germline V gene encodes CDR1 SGHTA and CDR2 FQGNSA. CDR3 in amino acids: CASSQPGQQLFTNYGYTF. The CDR3 region has the DNA TGTGCCAGCAGCCAACCGGGACAGCAGTTGTTTACTAACTATGGCTACACCTTC.

Many counts were recorded for this clonotype. The chain couples TRBV25-1 to TRBJ1-1; 7 nucleotides line up with TRBD1. CDR1 and CDR2 (germline): MGHDK, SYGVNS. The CDR3 is made up of 14 amino acids. Trimming took 3 bases from V and 5 from J; bases not matched to a gene: 6. The CDR3 DNA is TGTGCCAGCAGTGACGGGGCCAGGGGGACTGAAGCTTTCTTT. This gives the protein CASSDGARGTEAFF.

The sample holds a few counts of this clonotype. V is TRBV7-2 and J is TRBJ1-1, with unresolved D. Trimming cost V 8 bases and J 1 base, with 11 bases left between them. The CDR3 is 13 residues long. Germline CDR1 is SGHTA and CDR2 is FQGNSA. In nucleotides, the CDR3 is TGTGCCAGCCGTTTATCGGCGAACACTGAAGCTTTCTTT. Amino acid sequence: CASRLSANTEAFF. The variable domain in full, with the rest retrieved from reference TRBV7-2 and TRBJ1-1, is GAGVSQSPSNKVTEKGKDVELRCDPISGHTALYWYRQSLGQGLEFLIYFQGNSAPDKSGLPSDRFSAERTGGSVSTLTIQRTQQEDSAVYLCASRLSANTEAFFGQGTRLTVV.

The chain recombines TRBV7-8 with TRBJ2-3; D might be TRBD2 (6 bases). Per the germline V gene, CDR1 is SGHVS and CDR2 is FQNEAQ. V lost 7 bases, J lost 1 base, and 27 bases lay in between. The CDR3 contains 19 residues. The CDR3 region has the DNA TGTGCCAGCACCCCCCTGCCTCGGAGGGGCGGATGGCGCACAGATACGCAGTATTTT. It yields the protein CASTPLPRRGGWRTDTQYF.

This chain uses TRBV24-1 with TRBJ2-1; D is undetermined. The V and J ends lost 6 bases and 0 bases respectively, with 2 bases between them. This CDR3 is built from 12 residues. The germline gives CDR1 KGHDR, CDR2 SFDVKD. The DNA of the CDR3 is TGTGCCACCAGTCACTCCTACAATGAGCAGTTCTTC. This translates into CATSHSYNEQFF.

In its sample, this clonotype was seen a few times. The V call is TRBV7-9, the J call TRBJ2-7; no clear D. The germline gives CDR1 SEHNR, CDR2 FQNEAQ (reference sequence). CDR3 size: 12 residues. V was shortened by 1 base and J by 6 bases, with 7 bases between the two germline ends. The CDR3 DNA reads TGTGCCAGCAGCTTAGTGGACCGCGAGCAGTACTTC. It translates to CASSLVDREQYF.

This clonotype was recorded many times. The CDR3 protein is CASSTGTTEAFF. The CDR3 bases are TGTGCCAGCAGCACCGGGACAACTGAAGCTTTCTTT. This sequence joins TRBV7-2 and TRBJ1-1; the D gene is possibly TRBD1 (6 bases). Trimming took off 5 bases at V and 5 bases at J, with 9 bases between the two ends. In germline, CDR1 is SGHTA, CDR2 FQGNSA. The CDR3 contains 12 residues.

This clonotype was observed a handful of times. The chain links TRBV7-9 to TRBJ2-5, with 7 nucleotides matching TRBD2. V lost 9 bases and J lost 4; bases outside the gene matches: 5. The CDR3 runs 12 residues. Germline-derived CDR1 and CDR2 are SEHNR and FQNEAQ (reference sequence). This CDR3 reads CASRGEGETQYF. In nucleotides, the CDR3 is TGTGCCAGTAGAGGGGAGGGAGAGACCCAGTACTTC.

In its sample, this clonotype was seen many times. The chain combines TRBV7-8 with TRBJ1-1; a weak D match, TRBD1 (5 bases). Trimming stripped 4 bases from V and 1 base from J, with 7 bases between. Per germline, CDR1 SGHVS and CDR2 FQNEAQ. The CDR3 is 13 amino acids. The CDR3 sequence: CASSYQGNTEAFF. CDR3 in DNA: TGTGCCAGCAGCTATCAGGGGAACACTGAAGCTTTCTTT.

In its sample, this clonotype was seen a few times. The chain carries TRBV6-5 and TRBJ2-5; D is uncertain. The CDR3 loop spans 15 amino acids. CDR1 is MNHEY, CDR2 SVGAGI, per germline. Trimming removed 4 bases at V and 6 bases at J, with 18 bases between. The CDR3 spells CASSSPFSSGQTQYF. In DNA form, the CDR3 reads TGTGCCAGCAGTTCCCCCTTTTCCTCCGGGCAGACCCAGTACTTC.

In its sample, this clonotype was seen a few times. The chain links TRBV18 to TRBJ1-2; D is perhaps TRBD1 (5 bases). With 1 base removed from V and 3 bases from J, the gap between germline ends came to 15 bases. Germline V lookup: CDR1 KGHSH, CDR2 LQKENI. This CDR3 is built from 16 residues. The CDR3 DNA sequence: TGTGCCAGCTCACCACTCACAGACAGTGTGGACTATGGCTACACCTTC. Translating gives CASSPLTDSVDYGYTF.

This clonotype turned up a few times. The CDR3 spells CASTQTTGRGNTIYF. Written as DNA, the CDR3 is TGTGCCAGTACCCAAACGACGGGGCGAGGAAACACCATATATTTT. V is TRBV19 and J is TRBJ1-3; D might be TRBD1 (5 bases). Trimming took off 7 bases at V and 4 bases at J, with 17 bases between the two ends. CDR1 and CDR2 from the germline V gene are LNHDA and SQIVND (reference sequence). The CDR3 has 15 residues.

There are a few counts of this clonotype. A junction boundary mismatches the germline segment, possibly from a read error. The chain is built from TRBV12-3 or TRBV12-4 and TRBJ1-2; 10 bases are shared with TRBD1. This CDR3 spans 11 amino acids. CDR3 bases: TGTGCCAGCAGCAAGGGACAGGGGATTGCCTTC. Amino acid sequence: CASSKGQGIAF.

This clonotype has only a few counts. The rearrangement links TRBV10-3 to TRBJ2-7; the match to TRBD1 covers 8 bases. The length of the CDR3 is 12 residues. V lost 11 bases and J lost 3; bases outside the gene matches: 6. Germline V gives CDR1 ENHRY, CDR2 SYGVKD. The chain's CDR3 is CAEQGTGYEQYF. CDR3 in DNA: TGTGCCGAGCAAGGGACAGGCTACGAGCAGTACTTC.

This clonotype was picked up a small number of times. The V gene is TRBV5-4, the J gene TRBJ1-2, with 8 bases that match TRBD1. CDR3 length equals 14 residues. J lost 8 bases, V lost 4 bases, and 10 bases had no gene match. Germline-derived CDR1 and CDR2 are SGHNT and YYREEE (reference sequence). In DNA form, the CDR3 reads TGTGCCAGCAGCCCCCGGACAGGGTCTTACGGCTACACCTTC. Translating gives CASSPRTGSYGYTF. Using reference TRBV5-4 and TRBJ1-2 for the parts outside the CDR3, the full variable domain is ETGVTQSPTHLIKTRGQQVTLRCSSQSGHNTVSWYQQALGQGPQFIFQYYREEENGRGNFPPRFSGLQFPNYSSELNVNALELDDSALYLCASSPRTGSYGYTFGSGTRLTVV.